What follows are 10 T cell receptor beta chains derived from one specimen sequenced in a study of OX40 agonist ivuxolimab in advanced cancers. Assay: immunoSEQ multiplex PCR; the TCRdb copy retains only in-frame clones and omits some. Among over 25,000 clones listed, about 93% were seen once. The sample consisted of CD4+ or CD8+ T cells sorted from blood, taken in a trial of the OX40 agonist ivuxolimab. The origin of the receptors is an adult with an advanced solid tumor such as melanoma, head and neck, liver or kidney cancer.

V is TRBV7-9 and J is TRBJ2-3; D not certain. The CDR3 totals 13 residues. Trimming cost V 5 bases and J 6 bases, with 12 bases left between them. Germline V gene sequence: CDR1 SEHNR, CDR2 FQNEAQ (reference sequence). CDR3 protein: CASSPILGDTQYF. The CDR3 DNA reads TGTGCCAGCAGCCCTATTTTAGGGGATACGCAGTATTTT.

CDR3 in amino acids: CASSYSGAGGSETQYF. The CDR3 DNA sequence: TGTGCCAGCAGTTACTCCGGAGCAGGGGGATCGGAGACCCAGTACTTC. The V call is TRBV6-5, the J call TRBJ2-5; TRBD1 matches 7 bases. The germline V gene has CDR1 MNHEY and CDR2 SVGAGI. With V trimmed by 0 bases and J by 5 bases, 9 bases remained unmatched. The CDR3 runs to 16 residues.

The J gene is TRBJ2-1, the V gene TRBV13, with no clear D. The CDR3 covers 11 residues. Germline V gene lookup returns CDR1 PRHDT and CDR2 FYEKMQ (reference sequence). Trimming left V 3 bases short and J 10 bases short, with 7 bases between. CDR3 loop: CASSFGEEQFF. CDR3 bases: TGTGCCAGCAGCTTTGGAGAGGAGCAGTTCTTC.

The rearrangement links TRBV27 to TRBJ2-1, with D uncertain. Trimming shortened V by 5 bases and J by 0 bases, and 11 bases separated the two germline ends. The CDR3 is 15 residues long. The germline V gene encodes CDR1 MNHEY and CDR2 SMNVEV (reference sequence). The CDR3 DNA sequence: TGTGCCAGCAGTCTATTTTCGACCTCCTACAATGAGCAGTTCTTC. This gives the protein CASSLFSTSYNEQFF.

This sequence joins TRBV28 and TRBJ1-5; D perhaps matches TRBD1 (5 bases). Trimming took off 6 bases at V and 0 bases at J, with 9 bases between the two ends. Germline-derived CDR1 and CDR2 are MDHEN and SYDVKM. There are 14 residues in the CDR3. The CDR3: CASSRDASNQPQHF. The CDR3 bases are TGTGCCAGCAGCAGGGACGCTAGCAATCAGCCCCAGCATTTT.

V and J are TRBV7-9 and TRBJ1-4; perhaps TRBD1 as D (6 bases). The CDR3 spans 19 residues. V shed 2 bases and J shed 0 bases, with 19 bases lying between them. Germline lookup yields CDR1 SEHNR and CDR2 FQNEAQ (reference sequence). The CDR3 DNA reads TGTGCCAGCAGCTTACCCGTGGGGGGCGGACTTGCAACTAATGAAAAACTGTTTTTT. This codes for CASSLPVGGGLATNEKLFF.

The chain is built from TRBV7-9 and TRBJ2-2; TRBD1 matches 9 bases. With 5 bases clipped from V and 4 bases from J, the junction kept 14 bases outside the gene matches. The CDR3 contains 18 residues. Germline V gene sequence: CDR1 SEHNR, CDR2 FQNEAQ (reference sequence). The CDR3 DNA reads as TGTGCCAGCAGCCCACGGACAGGGGAGGTGGTGAGCACCGGGGAGCTGTTTTTT. Translated, it gives CASSPRTGEVVSTGELFF.

The rearrangement uses TRBV5-3 and TRBJ1-2; 8 bases map to TRBD1. TRBV5-3 is assigned to the ORF class and has an uncertain function. Germline trimming cut 0 bases from V and 8 bases from J; bases unmatched to any gene: 3. The CDR3 contains 13 residues. CDR3 DNA sequence: TGTGCCAGAAGCTTGGCAGGGGGCGCCGGCTACACCTTC. The encoded protein is CARSLAGGAGYTF.

V and J are TRBV7-6 and TRBJ2-5; 11 bases match TRBD1. Germline V gives CDR1 SGHVS, CDR2 FNYEAQ. The CDR3 is made up of 15 amino acids. After removal of 2 bases from V and 4 bases from J, the junction contained 3 bases not matched to a gene. CDR3 in DNA: TGTGCCAGCAGCTTAAGGACAGGGGGCGCAGAGACCCAGTACTTC. Its protein is CASSLRTGGAETQYF.

The gene calls are TRBV11-2 and TRBJ2-1, with 13 nucleotides matching TRBD2. This CDR3 spans 16 amino acids. Germline V gives CDR1 SGHAT, CDR2 FQNNGV. The V and J ends lost 0 bases and 8 bases, in that order; junction bases with no gene match: 4. The CDR3 DNA sequence: TGTGCCAGCAGCTTAGAACTAGCGGGGGGGCTCTATGAGCAGTTCTTC. It encodes CASSLELAGGLYEQFF.